This TCR beta chain was sequenced during a study of blood T cell repertoires in COVID-19. Germline assignment: CDR1 LGHDT and CDR2 YNNKEL (reference sequence). Trimming took 5 bases from V and 8 from J, leaving 12 bases between them. This CDR3 has 13 amino acids. Original handling: Reference gene primer amplification in the assay estimated nucleated cell counts. Method: immunoSEQ multiplex PCR; TCRdb's copy keeps in-frame clones and lacks some. V and J calls and clone size follow that table, whereas D and trimming were derived from the DNA. The sample shows some 62,000 clones, roughly 88% of them seen only once.

V and J are TRBV3-1 (or the pseudogene TRBV3-2) and TRBJ2-2; D remains unclear. Material: peripheral blood. The clonotype originates from a human donor in a cohort sampled during active COVID-19. The CDR3, as DNA: TGTGCCAGCAGCTCCGAAGTGCGTGGGGAGCTGTTTTTT. Protein sequence: CASSSEVRGELFF.